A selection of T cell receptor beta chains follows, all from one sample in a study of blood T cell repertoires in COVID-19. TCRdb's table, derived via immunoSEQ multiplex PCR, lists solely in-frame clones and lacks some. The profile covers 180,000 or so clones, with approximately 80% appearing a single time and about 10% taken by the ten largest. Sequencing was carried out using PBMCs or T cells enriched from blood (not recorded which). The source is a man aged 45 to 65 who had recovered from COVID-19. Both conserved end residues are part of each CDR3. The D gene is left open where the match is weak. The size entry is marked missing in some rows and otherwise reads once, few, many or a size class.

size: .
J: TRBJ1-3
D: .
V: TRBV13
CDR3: CASSLLRGAAGNTIYF
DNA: TGTGCCAGCAGCTTATTGCGGGGGGCGGCTGGAAACACCATATATTTT

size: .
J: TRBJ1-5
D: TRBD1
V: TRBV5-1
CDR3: CASSLGQGQQPQHF
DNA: TGCGCCAGCAGCCTTGGACAGGGTCAGCAGCCCCAGCATTTT

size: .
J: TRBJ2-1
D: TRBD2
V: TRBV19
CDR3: CASSIGASGSSYNEQFF
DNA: TGTGCCAGTAGTATAGGGGCTAGCGGGAGTTCCTACAATGAGCAGTTCTTC

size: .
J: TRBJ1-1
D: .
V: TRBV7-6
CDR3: CASSLDAGDGTEAFF
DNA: TGTGCCAGCAGCTTAGATGCGGGGGACGGCACTGAAGCTTTCTTT

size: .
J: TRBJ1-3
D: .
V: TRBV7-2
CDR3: CASSFGVSGNTIYF
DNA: TGTGCCAGCAGCTTCGGGGTCTCTGGAAACACCATATATTTT

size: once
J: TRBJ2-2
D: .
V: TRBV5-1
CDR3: CASSLVGGAGELFF
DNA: TGCGCCAGCAGCTTGGTTGGGGGCGCCGGGGAGCTGTTTTTT

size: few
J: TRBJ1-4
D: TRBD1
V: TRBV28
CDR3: CASSPEGATNEKLFF
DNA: TGTGCCAGCAGCCCGGAGGGGGCCACTAATGAAAAACTGTTTTTT

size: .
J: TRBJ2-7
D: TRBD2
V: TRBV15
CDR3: CATSRGGTSLYEQYF
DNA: TGTGCCACCAGCAGAGGGGGGACTAGTCTCTACGAGCAGTACTTC

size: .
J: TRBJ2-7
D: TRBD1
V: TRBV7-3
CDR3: CASSPGTGEYEQYF
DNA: TGTGCCAGCAGCCCAGGGACAGGGGAATACGAGCAGTACTTC

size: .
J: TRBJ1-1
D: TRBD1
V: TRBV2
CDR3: CASRRQGNMNTEAFF
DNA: TGTGCCAGCAGGCGACAGGGTAACATGAACACTGAAGCTTTCTTT

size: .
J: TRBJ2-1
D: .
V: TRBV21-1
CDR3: CASSKTGKRIYNEQFF
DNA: TGTGCCAGCAGCAAAACCGGCAAGCGTATCTACAATGAGCAGTTCTTC

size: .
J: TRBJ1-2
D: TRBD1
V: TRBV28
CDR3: CASNDGTGGFPPGGYTF
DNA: TGTGCCAGCAACGACGGGACAGGGGGTTTCCCTCCGGGCGGCTACACCTTC

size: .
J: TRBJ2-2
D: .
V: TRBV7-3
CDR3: CASSVRVGELFF
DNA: TGTGCCAGCAGCGTCAGGGTCGGGGAGCTGTTTTTT

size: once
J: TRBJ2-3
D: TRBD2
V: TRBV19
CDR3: CASSRKWGGTDTQYF
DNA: TGTGCCAGTAGTAGGAAATGGGGGGGTACAGATACGCAGTATTTT

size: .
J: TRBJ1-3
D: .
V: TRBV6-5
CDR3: CASRLSSGNTIYF
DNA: TGTGCCAGCCGCCTTAGCTCTGGAAACACCATATATTTT

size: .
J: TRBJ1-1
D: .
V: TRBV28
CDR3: CASSFLYGAFF
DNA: TGTGCCAGCAGTTTCTTGTACGGTGCTTTCTTT

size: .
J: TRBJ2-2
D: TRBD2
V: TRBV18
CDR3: CASSPLQSGRTNTGELFF
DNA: TGTGCCAGCTCACCACTCCAGAGCGGGAGAACCAACACCGGGGAGCTGTTTTTT

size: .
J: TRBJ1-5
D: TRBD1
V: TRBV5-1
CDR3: CASSGGTGGVDQPQHF
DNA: TGCGCCAGCAGCGGCGGGACAGGGGGCGTGGATCAGCCCCAGCATTTT

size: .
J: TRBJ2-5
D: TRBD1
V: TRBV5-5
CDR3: CASSLDQGVWGQYF
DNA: TGTGCCAGCAGCTTGGACCAGGGGGTATGGGGGCAGTACTTC

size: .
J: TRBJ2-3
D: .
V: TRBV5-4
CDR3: CASSFPSLNTQYF
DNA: TGTGCCAGCAGCTTTCCCTCGTTAAATACGCAGTATTTT

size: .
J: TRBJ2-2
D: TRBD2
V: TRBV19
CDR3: CASSGTSLWTGELFF
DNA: TGTGCCAGTAGTGGGACTAGCTTATGGACCGGGGAGCTGTTTTTT

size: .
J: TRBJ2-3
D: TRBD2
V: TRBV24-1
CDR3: CATSDSLAVDTDTQYF
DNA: TGTGCCACCAGTGATTCCCTAGCGGTAGACACAGATACGCAGTATTTT

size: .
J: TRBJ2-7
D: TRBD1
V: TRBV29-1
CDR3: CSVVDWTGFSYEQYF
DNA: TGCAGCGTTGTGGATTGGACAGGGTTCTCCTACGAGCAGTACTTC

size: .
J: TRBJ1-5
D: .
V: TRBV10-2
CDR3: CASSGGVGQPQHF
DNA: TGCGCCAGCTCCGGGGGGGTAGGCCAGCCCCAGCATTTT

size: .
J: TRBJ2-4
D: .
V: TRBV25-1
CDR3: CATGSTVVAKNIQYF
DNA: TGTGCCACCGGGTCGACAGTAGTAGCCAAAAACATTCAGTACTTC

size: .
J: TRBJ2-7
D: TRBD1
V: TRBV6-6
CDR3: CASRRQGSEQYF
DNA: TGTGCCAGCAGACGACAGGGGTCCGAGCAGTACTTC

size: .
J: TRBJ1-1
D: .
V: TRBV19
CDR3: CASSMTGNTEAFF
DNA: TGTGCCAGTAGTATGACAGGGAACACTGAAGCTTTCTTT

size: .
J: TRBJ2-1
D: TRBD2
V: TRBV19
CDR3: CASSISSSGSKYEQFF
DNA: TGTGCCAGTAGTATTTCCTCTAGCGGGAGTAAGTATGAGCAGTTCTTC

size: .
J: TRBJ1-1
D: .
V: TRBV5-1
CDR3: CASSLTGPGAGNTEAFF
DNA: TGCGCCAGCAGCTTAACCGGGCCTGGGGCCGGTAACACTGAAGCTTTCTTT

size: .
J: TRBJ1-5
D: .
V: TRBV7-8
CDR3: CASSLQVNQPQHF
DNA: TGTGCCAGCAGCTTACAGGTCAATCAGCCCCAGCATTTT

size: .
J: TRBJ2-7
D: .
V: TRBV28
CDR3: CASSFWDTLSYEQYF
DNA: TGTGCCAGCAGTTTTTGGGACACTTTATCCTACGAGCAGTACTTC

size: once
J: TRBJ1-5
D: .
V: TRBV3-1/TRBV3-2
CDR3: CASSHGEGGNQPQHF
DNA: TGTGCCAGCAGCCACGGGGAGGGGGGCAATCAGCCCCAGCATTTT

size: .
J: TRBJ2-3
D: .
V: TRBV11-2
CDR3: CASSSRGSGTDTQYF
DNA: TGTGCCAGCAGCTCCCGGGGAAGCGGCACAGATACGCAGTATTTT

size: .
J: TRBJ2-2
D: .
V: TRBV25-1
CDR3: CASSEGPREFTPGELFF
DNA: TGTGCCAGCAGTGAGGGGCCCCGGGAGTTTACCCCCGGGGAGCTGTTTTTT

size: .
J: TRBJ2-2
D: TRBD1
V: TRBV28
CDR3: CASRRQGPNTGELFF
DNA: TGTGCCAGCAGGCGACAGGGTCCGAACACCGGGGAGCTGTTTTTT

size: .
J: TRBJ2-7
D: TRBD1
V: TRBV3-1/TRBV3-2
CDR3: CASSQAGTGYYEQYF
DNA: TGTGCCAGCAGCCAAGCCGGGACAGGGTACTACGAGCAGTACTTC

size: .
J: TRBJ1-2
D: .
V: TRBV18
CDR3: CASSLYRDSFYGYTF
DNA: TGTGCCAGCTCACTCTACCGGGACTCCTTCTATGGCTACACCTTC

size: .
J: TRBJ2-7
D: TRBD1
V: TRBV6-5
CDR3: CASSTGDYEQYF
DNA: TGTGCCAGCAGTACAGGGGACTACGAGCAGTACTTC

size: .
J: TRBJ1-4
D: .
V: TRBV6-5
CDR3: CASSYVPGNFEKLFF
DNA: TGTGCCAGCAGTTACGTCCCGGGGAATTTTGAAAAACTGTTTTTT